These 18 T cell receptor beta chains were all obtained from the same sample, sequenced in a study of blood T cell repertoires in COVID-19. Profiled with immunoSEQ multiplex PCR; TCRdb holds only in-frame clones, not every one. The repertoire holds roughly 76,000 clones, around 70% seen once, with about 21% in the top ten. Sequencing used peripheral blood. The receptors derive from a man in his 70s with acute or convalescent COVID-19.

The V call is TRBV27, the J call TRBJ2-1, with TRBD1 matching 7 bases. Germline lookup yields CDR1 MNHEY and CDR2 SMNVEV (reference sequence). The CDR3 is 15 amino acids. Losses at the gene ends were 4 bases for V and 15 bases for J; bases not matched to a gene: 18. The CDR3 DNA reads as TGTGCCAGCAGTTCAGGTCGAAGTGGGACAGCCGTTAGGTTCTTC. It codes for CASSSGRSGTAVRFF.

The chain combines TRBV3-1 (or the pseudogene TRBV3-2) with TRBJ2-1, with 11 bases that match TRBD1. The CDR3 sequence is 15 residues long. V lost 3 bases to trimming and J lost 13 bases; unmatched junction nucleotides: 11. CDR1 LGHDT and CDR2 YNNKEL come from the germline V gene (reference sequence). This CDR3 reads CASSQLLGQGAFQFF. The CDR3 DNA reads as TGTGCCAGCAGCCAGCTCCTCGGACAGGGGGCGTTTCAGTTCTTC.

The rearrangement links TRBV7-9 to TRBJ2-5; D unclear. There are 11 residues in the CDR3. Germline-derived CDR1 and CDR2 are SEHNR and FQNEAQ (reference sequence). Trimming pared 5 bases from V and 4 bases from J, leaving 5 bases between. The CDR3 coding sequence is TGTGCCAGCAGCCCCTCAGAGACCCAGTACTTC. Translating it yields CASSPSETQYF.

The chain links TRBV3-1 (or the pseudogene TRBV3-2) to TRBJ2-1; no definite D call. V was shortened by 0 bases and J by 5 bases, with 8 bases between the two germline ends. Germline values: CDR1 LGHDT, CDR2 YNNKEL (reference sequence). The CDR3 loop spans 14 amino acids. CDR3 sequence reads: CASSQEQPDNEQFF. The CDR3 DNA sequence: TGTGCCAGCAGCCAAGAACAGCCCGACAATGAGCAGTTCTTC.

The chain joins TRBV6-1 to TRBJ2-7; TRBD1 agrees at 10 bases. This CDR3 is built from 15 residues. Germline V gene sequence: CDR1 MNHNS, CDR2 SASEGT. Unmatched junction bases numbered 6, after V lost 0 bases and J lost 7 bases. The CDR3 spells CASSEAWTGGREQYF. In DNA form, the CDR3 reads TGTGCCAGCAGTGAAGCATGGACAGGGGGGCGGGAGCAGTACTTC.

The rearrangement joins TRBV5-1 to TRBJ2-7, with TRBD1 as a possible D gene (6 bases). This CDR3 has 14 residues. Deletions cut 1 base from V and 3 bases from J, with 11 bases between. Germline CDR1 and CDR2: SGHRS and YFSETQ. CDR3 nucleotide sequence: TGCGCCAGCAGCTTGCAACAGGGAAACTACGAGCAGTACTTC. Translating it yields CASSLQQGNYEQYF.

The genes are TRBV19 and TRBJ2-3, with 8 positions matching TRBD1. J gave up 7 bases and V 7 bases, and 10 bases lay outside the gene matches. The CDR3 has 14 amino acids. Per germline, CDR1 LNHDA and CDR2 SQIVND (reference sequence). Written as DNA, the CDR3 is TGTGCCAGTAAACCGGGACAGGCCCCCTATACGCAGTATTTT. Amino acid sequence: CASKPGQAPYTQYF.

A note on this clone: The junction and the germline gene differ at one end; a read error may be behind it. The V and J genes are TRBV7-7 and TRBJ2-5, with 7 bases fitting TRBD1. Germline V gives CDR1 SSHAT, CDR2 FNYEAQ (reference sequence). There are 14 residues in the CDR3. The CDR3 coding sequence is TGTGCTAGCAGCTCGCAGGGGGTAGGGGAGACCCAGTACTTC. Translating gives CASSSQGVGETQYF.

The chain links TRBV28 to TRBJ2-3; 9 nucleotides agree with TRBD2. J gave up 13 bases and V 4 bases, and 9 bases lay outside the gene matches. This CDR3 has 13 residues. Germline CDR1 reads MDHEN; CDR2 reads SYDVKM. This chain's CDR3 is CASSSDIAGVEYF. CDR3 coding DNA: TGTGCCAGCAGTTCGGACATAGCGGGAGTGGAGTATTTT.

This chain joins TRBV28 and TRBJ2-2; D is perhaps TRBD1 (5 bases). V was clipped by 10 bases and J by 4 bases, with 16 bases between them. Germline loops: CDR1 MDHEN, CDR2 SYDVKM. This CDR3 has 14 amino acids. This CDR3 reads CATKGAVITGELFF. The CDR3 bases are TGTGCCACCAAAGGGGCAGTTATCACCGGGGAGCTGTTTTTT.

V gene TRBV7-2 combines with J gene TRBJ1-1; 7 positions match TRBD1. Germline V gene lookup returns CDR1 SGHTA and CDR2 FQGNSA. CDR3 length: 15 amino acids. After removal of 3 bases from V and 6 bases from J, the junction contained 10 bases not matched to a gene. The CDR3 here is CASSLTGPQRAEAFF. The CDR3 DNA is TGTGCCAGCAGCTTGACAGGGCCCCAGCGCGCTGAAGCTTTCTTT. The whole variable domain, remainder taken from reference TRBV7-2 and TRBJ1-1, is GAGVSQSPSNKVTEKGKDVELRCDPISGHTALYWYRQSLGQGLEFLIYFQGNSAPDKSGLPSDRFSAERTGGSVSTLTIQRTQQEDSAVYLCASSLTGPQRAEAFFGQGTRLTVV.

The chain is built from TRBV19 and TRBJ2-3; unclear D gene. Germline V lookup: CDR1 LNHDA, CDR2 SQIVND (reference sequence). This CDR3 comprises 14 residues. Between the trimmed V and J ends, which lost 2 bases and 5 bases, there was a span of 11 bases. CDR3: CASSITGGEDTQYF. The CDR3 DNA sequence: TGTGCCAGTAGTATAACCGGTGGAGAAGATACGCAGTATTTT.

J is TRBJ2-5 and V is TRBV14, with D tentatively TRBD2 (5 bases). The CDR3 length is 15 residues. Germline V gene sequence: CDR1 SGHDN, CDR2 FVKESK. Trimming cost V 4 bases and J 4 bases, with 16 bases left between them. The CDR3 region is CASSRNGLGVETQYF. In DNA form, the CDR3 reads TGTGCCAGCAGCCGGAACGGTCTGGGAGTAGAGACCCAGTACTTC. Full variable domain (rest looked up from reference TRBV14 and TRBJ2-5): EAGVTQFPSHSVIEKGQTVTLRCDPISGHDNLYWYRRVMGKEIKFLLHFVKESKQDESGMPNNRFLAERTGGTYSTLKVQPAELEDSGVYFCASSRNGLGVETQYFGPGTRLLVL.

The chain uses TRBV6-4 and TRBJ2-1, with TRBD1 identical over 10 bases. Trimming removed 6 bases from V and 6 bases from J; junction bases left unmatched: 8. The CDR3 length is 15 residues. Per germline, CDR1 MRHNA and CDR2 SNTAGT. CDR3 loop: CASSPGQGTGNEQFF. The DNA of the CDR3 is TGTGCCAGCAGCCCGGGACAGGGGACAGGCAATGAGCAGTTCTTC.

The chain has TRBV19 and TRBJ1-3; D is possibly TRBD1 (6 bases). Trimming pared 6 bases from V and 8 bases from J, leaving 17 bases between. Germline CDR1 is LNHDA and CDR2 is SQIVND (reference sequence). CDR3 length equals 14 residues. This CDR3 is CASRPLGAYYTIYF. Written as DNA, the CDR3 is TGTGCCAGTAGACCCTTGGGGGCTTACTACACCATATATTTT.

V usage is TRBV27 and J usage is TRBJ2-7; D perhaps matches TRBD2 (6 bases). This CDR3 contains 16 residues. From germline, CDR1 is MNHEY and CDR2 SMNVEV (reference sequence). V was shortened by 1 base and J by 7 bases, with 20 bases between the two germline ends. CDR3 DNA: TGTGCCAGCAGTTTATTGGTCGGGACTGGCTTTGGGGAGCAGTACTTC. It yields the protein CASSLLVGTGFGEQYF.

The gene calls are TRBV11-1 and TRBJ2-7; the D gene is possibly TRBD2 (6 bases). With 2 bases removed from V and 2 bases from J, the gap between germline ends came to 10 bases. CDR1 is SGHAT and CDR2 is FQDESV in the germline V gene (reference sequence). The CDR3 runs to 14 residues. The CDR3 sequence: CASSLFGGAYEQYF. CDR3 sequence (DNA): TGTGCCAGCAGCTTATTCGGGGGAGCCTACGAGCAGTACTTC.

This sequence joins TRBV28 and TRBJ1-1; no reliable D call. This CDR3 has 12 residues. From germline, CDR1 is MDHEN and CDR2 SYDVKM. V shed 4 bases and J shed 8 bases, with 11 bases lying between them. CDR3 region: CASSSPGWEAFF. CDR3 DNA: TGTGCCAGCAGTTCCCCCGGTTGGGAAGCTTTCTTT.